This paragraph reports one T cell receptor beta chain. The CDR3 consists of 15 residues. V lost 3 bases to trimming and J lost 4 bases; unmatched junction nucleotides: 6. Germline CDR1 is LNHDA and CDR2 is SQIVND (reference sequence). This sample was included in a study of OX40 agonist ivuxolimab in advanced cancers. Assay used: immunoSEQ multiplex PCR; TCRdb lists only in-frame clones, some missing. The sample includes about 23,000 clones, about 77% of them seen just once. The chain recombines TRBV19 with TRBJ2-1; 7 bases align to TRBD1. This TCR was sampled from an adult with an advanced solid tumor such as melanoma, head and neck, liver or kidney cancer. This material consisted of CD4+ or CD8+ T cells sorted from blood, taken in a trial of the OX40 agonist ivuxolimab. Written as DNA, the CDR3 is TGTGCCAGTAGTATTGGTGACAGGGCGTACAATGAGCAGTTCTTC. It yields the protein CASSIGDRAYNEQFF.